One sample yielded the 16 T cell receptor beta chains listed below, sequenced in a study of cytotoxic CD8 clonotypes in ibrutinib-treated CLL. The method was immunoSEQ multiplex PCR; TCRdb's version includes in-frame clones alone and lacks a portion of them. The sample holds under 200,000 clones, 70% to 85% seen once. The specimen comprised PBMCs, sampled after 24 months of ibrutinib treatment. These receptors came from a human donor with chronic lymphocytic leukemia.

The J gene is TRBJ1-5, the V gene TRBV11-2; D is perhaps TRBD1 (6 bases). The CDR3 sequence is 14 residues long. Looked up from germline, CDR1 is SGHAT and CDR2 is FQNNGV. V was trimmed by 5 bases and J by 5 bases, leaving 13 bases between them. The CDR3 region has the DNA TGTGCCAGCAGCCCCTCGACAGGCCATCAGCCCCAGCATTTT. Translating it yields CASSPSTGHQPQHF.

The V call is TRBV5-6, the J call TRBJ1-5, with a possible D match to TRBD1 (5 bases). Trimming took 3 bases from V and 2 from J, leaving 15 bases between them. Per the germline V gene, CDR1 is SGHDT and CDR2 is YYEEEE. The CDR3 runs to 16 residues. Here the CDR3 DNA reads TGTGCCAGCAGCTCGTGGGCCGGGGGGGGCAATCAGCCCCAGCATTTT. This codes for CASSSWAGGGNQPQHF.

The genes are TRBV28 and TRBJ1-4; 8 nucleotides match TRBD1. Germline V CDR1 and CDR2: MDHEN, SYDVKM. V lost 7 bases and J lost 1; bases outside the gene matches: 11. There are 17 residues in the CDR3. CDR3 DNA sequence: TGTGCCAGCACATGGGACAGGAGCCTTGTAACTAATGAAAAACTGTTTTTT. Its translation: CASTWDRSLVTNEKLFF.

This clone was seen once. The genes are TRBV11-2 and TRBJ2-7, with a possible D match to TRBD2 (7 bases). V was cut by 5 bases and J by 2 bases, with 22 bases left in between. The CDR3 runs 17 residues. Germline loops: CDR1 SGHAT, CDR2 FQNNGV. The CDR3, as DNA: TGTGCCAGCAGCCCAGTTAGGGGGGGCTCGAAAGCCTACGAGCAGTACTTC. Its translation: CASSPVRGGSKAYEQYF. The variable domain in full, completed from reference TRBV11-2 and TRBJ2-7, reads EAGVAQSPRYKIIEKRQSVAFWCNPISGHATLYWYQQILGQGPKLLIQFQNNGVVDDSQLPKDRFSAERLKGVDSTLKIQPAKLEDSAVYLCASSPVRGGSKAYEQYFGPGTRLTVT.

This clone appeared a single time. The chain combines TRBV7-8 with TRBJ2-1; D is possibly TRBD1 (7 bases). The V and J ends lost 6 bases and 8 bases respectively, with 26 bases between them. CDR3 length equals 17 residues. Germline lookup yields CDR1 SGHVS and CDR2 FQNEAQ. CDR3 nucleotide sequence: TGTGCCAGCAGACTGACTACGACAGGGACCGGAGGGGATGAGCAGTTCTTC. Encoded protein: CASRLTTTGTGGDEQFF.

This rearrangement joins TRBV6-6 to TRBJ1-2, with D possibly matching TRBD1 (5 bases). The CDR3 length is 16 residues. Germline values: CDR1 MNHNY, CDR2 SVGAGI (reference sequence). Trimming pared 6 bases from V and 4 bases from J, leaving 21 bases between. CDR3 sequence reads: CASRGAQTAVIYGYTF. The CDR3 nucleotides are TGTGCCAGCAGGGGAGCCCAGACAGCAGTTATCTATGGCTACACCTTC.

The chain employs TRBV6-6 and TRBJ2-3; no clear D. This CDR3 spans 14 amino acids. The V gene lost 2 bases and the J gene lost 4 bases, with 10 bases spanning the gap. Germline V lookup: CDR1 MNHNY, CDR2 SVGAGI (reference sequence). The DNA for the CDR3 is TGTGCCAGCAGTTACAGCAGCTGGGCAGATACGCAGTATTTT. Its protein is CASSYSSWADTQYF.

This sequence joins TRBV6-6 and TRBJ1-4; D is unclear. The CDR3 is made up of 16 amino acids. Germline assignment: CDR1 MNHNY and CDR2 SVGAGI (reference sequence). V lost 2 bases and J lost 3, with 13 bases in between. The CDR3 reads CASSYKGVRANEKLFF. CDR3 in DNA: TGTGCCAGCAGTTACAAGGGTGTTCGAGCTAATGAAAAACTGTTTTTT.

This rearrangement joins TRBV7-2 to TRBJ1-5, with D unclear. The CDR3 totals 13 residues. The V end was cut by 5 bases, the J end by 11 bases, with 16 bases between. CDR1 is SGHTA and CDR2 is FQGNSA in the germline V gene. CDR3 sequence reads: CASSPNPDWSQHF. As DNA, the CDR3 is TGTGCCAGCAGCCCGAACCCGGATTGGTCCCAGCATTTT.

V and J are TRBV27 and TRBJ1-2, with D possibly matching TRBD1 (6 bases). The germline V and J ends were trimmed by 5 bases and 4 bases, with 20 bases remaining between them. The CDR3 runs 16 residues. Germline CDR1 is MNHEY and CDR2 is SMNVEV (reference sequence). The CDR3 DNA is TGTGCCAGCAGTAGCCAGGACAGATTGTTCGGCTATGGCTACACCTTC. Encoded protein: CASSSQDRLFGYGYTF.

The J gene is TRBJ2-5, the V gene TRBV7-9; possibly TRBD1 for D (6 bases). Trimming took 5 bases from V and 5 from J, leaving 15 bases between them. The CDR3 is 14 residues long. CDR1 and CDR2 from the germline V gene are SEHNR and FQNEAQ (reference sequence). The CDR3 is CASSPGHRVETQYF. In DNA, the CDR3 is TGTGCCAGCAGCCCGGGACACAGGGTCGAGACCCAGTACTTC. The full variable domain, rest sourced from reference TRBV7-9 and TRBJ2-5, is DTGVSQNPRHKITKRGQNVTFRCDPISEHNRLYWYRQTLGQGPEFLTYFQNEAQLEKSRLLSDRFSAERPKGSFSTLEIQRTEQGDSAMYLCASSPGHRVETQYFGPGTRLLVL.

J is TRBJ2-2 and V is TRBV6-1; D uncertain. The V end was cut by 7 bases, the J end by 0 bases, with 9 bases between. This CDR3 has 14 residues. CDR1 and CDR2 (germline): MNHNS, SASEGT. This CDR3 reads CASTVSTNTGELFF. The CDR3 DNA is TGTGCCAGCACGGTTTCTACGAACACCGGGGAGCTGTTTTTT.

V usage is TRBV7-8 and J usage is TRBJ2-6, with D unclear. The CDR3 has 13 residues. Trimming took 2 bases from V and 4 from J, leaving 3 bases between them. From germline, CDR1 is SGHVS and CDR2 FQNEAQ. CDR3 DNA sequence: TGTGCCAGCAGCTTAATCGGGGCCAACGTCCTGACTTTC. It codes for CASSLIGANVLTF.

The CDR3 DNA follows: TGTGCCAGCAAAGGGGGACAGGGCGGGACGGCCCAGCATTTT. Amino acids: CASKGGQGGTAQHF. The chain recombines TRBV28 with TRBJ1-5, with 9 nucleotides matching TRBD1. Germline V gene data show CDR1 as MDHEN and CDR2 as SYDVKM. The J segment lost 11 bases and the V segment lost 7 bases, leaving 12 bases of the junction unmatched. CDR3 size: 14 residues.

The J gene is TRBJ1-1, the V gene TRBV7-9, with D uncertain. Germline CDR1 is SEHNR and CDR2 is FQNEAQ (reference sequence). This CDR3 is built from 16 residues. The ends were cut back, 3 bases at V and 0 bases at J, with 14 bases in the middle. The CDR3 DNA reads TGTGCCAGCAGCTTGCGTCTGGGTGGCGTGAACACTGAAGCTTTCTTT. It translates to CASSLRLGGVNTEAFF.

The rearrangement uses TRBV5-1 and TRBJ2-3; D gene unclear. The V end was cut by 4 bases, the J end by 0 bases, with 3 bases between. From germline, CDR1 is SGHRS and CDR2 YFSETQ. CDR3 length equals 12 residues. CDR3 residues: CASSVSTDTQYF. The CDR3 coding sequence is TGCGCCAGCAGCGTTAGCACAGATACGCAGTATTTT.